The clone carrying this TCR beta chain has only a few counts. Antigen specificity is unknown. The second PCR ran about 6 to 11 cycles with a sample-barcoded 5' primer and J-beta primers. TCRdb re-called the 5' RACE reads with MiXCR, one entry per CDR3 protein. Among 800,000 or so distinct CDR3 sequences listed, approximately 25% were seen once. The CDR3 has 15 residues. Trimming took 2 bases from V and 6 from J, leaving 13 bases between them. Germline lookup yields CDR1 LGHNA and CDR2 YSLEER. This entry is derived from a study of blood T cells in healthy people across ages. Overall study findings and caveats: Older age coincided with a roughly linear decline in TCR beta diversity per million T cells.

Isolated PBMCs totaled at least 7 million in each sample. The same data also contributed to another study, on T cells of mothers and their children.

The V call is TRBV4-3, the J call TRBJ1-4; D unclear. This sequence was found in a boy aged 5-17 years in good health. Sequenced: blood. Here the CDR3 reads CASSQSRRADEKLFF. Written as DNA, the CDR3 is TGCGCCAGCAGCCAATCCCGGAGGGCCGATGAAAAACTGTTTTTT.